The sequence of this T cell receptor (beta chain) was determined in a study of cytomegalovirus exposure and HLA in healthy donors. PCR employed 60 Vbeta and 13 Jbeta primers. Measured with immunoSEQ multiplex PCR; TCRdb has only the in-frame clones, and not every one. This sample has roughly 80,000 clones, with approximately 88% found just once. V dropped 6 bases and J dropped 0 bases, with 10 bases sitting between them. Germline V CDR1 and CDR2: SGDLS, YYNGEE. This CDR3 has 14 residues. This chain joins TRBV9 and TRBJ2-1; D perhaps matches TRBD2 (5 bases). The clonotype originates from a woman aged 50 to 65 in good health and CMV-seronegative. The sample consisted of PBMCs. CDR3 residues: CASTGLSSYNEQFF. The CDR3 DNA reads as TGTGCCAGCACTGGACTGAGCTCCTACAATGAGCAGTTCTTC.